This TCR beta chain was sequenced during a study of shared clonotypes between healthy human individuals (dated by TCRdb to the early 2020s). Study-level background: The cohort comprised two women and a few men aged 18 to 49 years. For each donor, CD4 naive and CD4 memory were each run on three plates, CD8 naive on two plates, and CD8 memory on one plate. To increase sequencing depth and limit assay-specific biases, TCR repertoire library preparation and sequencing were carried out by different laboratories using diverse techniques. The study deeply sequenced blood TCR repertoires of several healthy adults to estimate repertoire size and the extent of clonotype sharing between individuals. Each donor's leukapheresis produced roughly between roughly 0.85 and 10 billion PBMCs.

A remark on this clone: Its binding antigen is unknown. Base-call qualities are not available, and no considerably larger clone is one nucleotide away.

General conclusions and limits of the study: Naive subsets generally had larger estimated clonotype richness than memory subsets did. Clonotypes shared by all four sorted-subset donors showed higher generation probabilities than non-shared clonotypes. Only blood was sampled, and tissue TCR repertoires likely differ from those in blood. Pairwise subsampling indicated that sequencing depth was expected to affect the degree of clonotype sharing among donors. Incomplete sequencing was indicated by rarefaction of sorted-subset datasets, despite the large sequencing depth. Because the study included only a small number of donors, the genetic and exposure-history diversity represented was limited. Across a few donors, around 5.4% of naive CD4, approximately 3.6% of naive CD8, 2.3% of memory CD4, and about 0.44% of memory CD8 clonotypes were shared.

CD8 naive samples consisted of CD45RO-negative cells that were positively selected for CCR7, yielding a CD45RA+CCR7+ population without TemRA cells. Donors were healthy HIV-negative adults with no recently reported acute infections or vaccinations. All donors were Caucasian adults living in Nashville, Tennessee, USA. Blood was obtained by leukapheresis, after which PBMCs were separated by Ficoll-Histopaque density gradient centrifugation and cryopreserved in liquid nitrogen vapor phase. Analytical flow cytometry was used to check the purity and quantity of every magnetically sorted T cell population. Genomic DNA was isolated from each sorted fraction and quantified by UV absorbance on a Nanodrop 2000c. Using the deep immunoSEQ assay, TCR CDR3 regions were amplified from genomic DNA by multiplex PCR. Genomic DNA extracted from each cell subset was distributed evenly over all wells of several immunoSEQ 96-well plates, and each plate served as one replicate. Each replicate PCR for sorted subsets received around 200 ng genomic DNA, equal to about 30,000 T cell genomes. Purified libraries were quantified with a Qubit 3.0 fluorometer, sized on a Bioanalyzer 2100, and re-quantified with the KAPA Library Quantification kit. A separate single-read 150-cycle Illumina NextSeq 550 flow cell was used to sequence each immunoSEQ 96-well plate. Per the source publication's procedure: Because only junctional sequences without quality scores were contained in the immunoSEQ output, filtering matching that applied to full-length reads could not be performed. To assign V/J genes and CDR3, sequences were annotated using PyIR, a Python wrapper for IgBLAST v1.9, with IMGT germline references. Reads were removed for weak V/J assignments (E-value above 1e-6), missing CDR3, stop codons, out-of-frame junctions, or ambiguous translated residues. A V3J clonotype was defined by an identical inferred V gene, J gene, and CDR3 amino acid sequence. Percentage overlap between repertoires was computed as shared unique clonotypes divided by the size of the smaller repertoire. Repertoire richness was assessed with RTK rarefaction, the Chao1 estimator, and Recon v2.1 estimates of unobserved clonotypes. For all TCRbeta clonotypes obtained by the gDNA method from four donors, generation probabilities were computed with OLGA. In its TCRdb copy, this immuneACCESS table keeps in-frame sequences only and misses some clones. Where compared with another copy, unresolved V genes explain less than half of these, and the others have no known cause. The D gene and trimming were derived from the DNA, and the V and J assignments and clone size from that table. The sample table holds 2 million or so clones, of which just under 95% were seen once. The top ten clonotypes cover about 1.1% of the sample.

The sample comprised naive CD8+ T cells sorted from blood. The cell subset or site label on this specimen signifies: CD45RA+CCR7+. The receptor comes from a young man in good health.

The DNA is as follows: TGTGCCAGCAGTTTCGGTGCACGGAGGGACACTGAAGCTTTCTTT. This gives the protein CASSFGARRDTEAFF. The rearranged chain carries TRBV28 and TRBJ1-1, with the D gene too uncertain to name. The germline V gene provides CDR1 MDHEN and CDR2 SYDVKM. Relative to germline, V is 3 bases shorter and J is 3 bases shorter, with 14 bases between their ends. Measured from the cysteine to the phenylalanine, the CDR3 is 15 residues long. The sequence is cut down to CDR3 DNA, 45 bases in frame from base 1.